This T cell receptor beta chain was recovered during a study of control samples from healthy donors and cancer patients. Clones were sequenced by immunoSEQ multiplex PCR, and TCRdb holds only the in-frame ones, with some missing. The profile shows 100,000 to 150,000 clones, 91% of them singletons. CDR1 and CDR2 from the germline V gene are SGHAT and FQDESV (reference sequence). V was clipped by 6 bases and J by 8 bases, with 17 bases between them. This CDR3 spans 14 amino acids. The specimen sequenced was blood. This chain connects TRBV11-1 to TRBJ2-1, with a weak D call TRBD1 (6 bases). The TCR originated in a man aged 18 to 29 in good health. CDR3 protein: CASRKTGMADEQFF. CDR3 DNA sequence: TGTGCCAGCAGGAAAACAGGGATGGCGGATGAGCAGTTCTTC.